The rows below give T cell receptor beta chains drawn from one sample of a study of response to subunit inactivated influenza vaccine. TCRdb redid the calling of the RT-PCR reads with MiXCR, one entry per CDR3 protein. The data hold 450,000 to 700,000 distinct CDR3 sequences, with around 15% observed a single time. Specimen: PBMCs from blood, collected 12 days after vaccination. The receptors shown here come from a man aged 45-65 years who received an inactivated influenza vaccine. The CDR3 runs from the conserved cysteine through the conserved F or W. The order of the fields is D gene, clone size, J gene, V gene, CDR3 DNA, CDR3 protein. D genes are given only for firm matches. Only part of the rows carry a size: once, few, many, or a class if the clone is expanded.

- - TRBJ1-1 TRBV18 TGTGCCAGCTCACGCAGTAGGGAGTCTGAAGCTTTCTTT CASSRSRESEAFF
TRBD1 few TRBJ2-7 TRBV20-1 TGCAGTGTCCTAGGACAGGGGGACTACGAGCAGTACTTC CSVLGQGDYEQYF
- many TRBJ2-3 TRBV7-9 TGTGCCAGCAGCACTGGACTTTGGGCGACGCAGTATTTT CASSTGLWATQYF
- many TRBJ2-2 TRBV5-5 TGTGCCAGCAGCTTGGACGGGGGCCGTAACACCGGGGAGCTGTTTTTT CASSLDGGRNTGELFF
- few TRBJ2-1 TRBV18 TGTGCCGCCCGACCCGGGACCCACAATGAGCAGTTCTTC CAARPGTHNEQFF
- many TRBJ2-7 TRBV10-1 TGCGCCAGCAGTGAGTCACTAGGACCCTACGAGCAGTACTTC CASSESLGPYEQYF
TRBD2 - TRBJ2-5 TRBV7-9 TGTGCCAGCAGCTCGCCCATTAGCGGGGGTGAGACCCAGTACTTC CASSSPISGGETQYF
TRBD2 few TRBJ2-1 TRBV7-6 TGTGCCAGCAGCTCACTCCAGGGACTAGCTTACACTGAGCAGTTCTTC CASSSLQGLAYTEQFF
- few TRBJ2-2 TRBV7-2 TGTGCCAGCAGCCAGACTAGTAGGGGGGAGCTGTTTTTT CASSQTSRGELFF
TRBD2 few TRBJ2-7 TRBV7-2 TGTGCCAGCAGCCCGGGACTAGCGGGAGGGATCTACGAGCAGTACTTC CASSPGLAGGIYEQYF
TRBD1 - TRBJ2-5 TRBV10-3 TGTGCCACCGGGACAGGGAAAGAGACCCAGTACTTC CATGTGKETQYF
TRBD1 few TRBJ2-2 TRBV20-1 TGCAGTGCTAGGGACAGGGGCGGCACCGGGGAGCTGTTTTTT CSARDRGGTGELFF
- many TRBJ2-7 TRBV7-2 TGTGCCAGCAGCTACGGACCCTCCTACGAGCAGTACTTC CASSYGPSYEQYF
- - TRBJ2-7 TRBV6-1 TGTGCCAGCTGCAGTTCGGTGGCCAGGACCTACGAGCAGTACTTC CASCSSVARTYEQYF
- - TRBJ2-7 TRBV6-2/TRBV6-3 TGTGCCAGCAATCGCCCCTACGAGCAGTACTTC CASNRPYEQYF
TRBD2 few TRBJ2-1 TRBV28 TGTGCCAGCAAAAAGCGGGAAGGTTACAATGAGCAGTTCTTC CASKKREGYNEQFF
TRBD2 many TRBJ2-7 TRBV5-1 TGCGCCAGCAGCTTTAATCCAGCGGGAGGCTACGAGCAGTACTTC CASSFNPAGGYEQYF